The clone carrying this T cell receptor beta chain was counted a few times. Its cognate antigen is unknown. This CDR3 region has 14 residues. The V and J ends lost 6 bases and 9 bases, in that order; junction bases with no gene match: 8. This sample is drawn from a study of CD8 T cells in ankylosing spondylitis. Broader study findings: A motif in TCR beta, a set of under 10 highly homologous variants, appeared characteristic of ankylosing spondylitis blood.

TCRdb itself ran the 5' RACE reads through MiXCR, one entry per CDR3 protein. The sample lists over 600,000 distinct CDR3 sequences; about 20% were seen once. The material sequenced was blood, either unsorted or a sorted T cell fraction (not recorded which). The V gene is TRBV12-3 or TRBV12-4, the J gene TRBJ2-1, with 10 bases fitting TRBD2. The clonotype comes from a male donor with ankylosing spondylitis. CDR3 region: CASRKAGTSVEQFF. The CDR3 DNA reads as TGTGCCAGCAGGAAAGCCGGGACTAGCGTTGAGCAGTTCTTC.